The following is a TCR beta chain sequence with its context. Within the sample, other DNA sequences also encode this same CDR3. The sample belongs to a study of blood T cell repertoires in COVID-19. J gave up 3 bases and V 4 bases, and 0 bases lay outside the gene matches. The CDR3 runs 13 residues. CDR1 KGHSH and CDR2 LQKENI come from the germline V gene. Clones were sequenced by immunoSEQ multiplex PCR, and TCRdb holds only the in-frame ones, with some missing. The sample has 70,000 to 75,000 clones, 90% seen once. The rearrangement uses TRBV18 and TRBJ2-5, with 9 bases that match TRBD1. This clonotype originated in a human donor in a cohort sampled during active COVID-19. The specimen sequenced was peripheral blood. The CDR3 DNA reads TGTGCCAGCTCACGGGACAGGGAAGAGACCCAGTACTTC. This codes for CASSRDREETQYF.